This T cell receptor beta chain was observed in a study of Ad26.COV2.S vaccination and SARS-CoV-2 variants. About the study: Donor joined the COV1001 Ad26.COV2.S trial arm. Participants got Ad26.COV2.S intramuscularly, once or twice 56 days apart.

The study's findings and limits: Responses of T cells in total may have been underestimated by the TCR breadth and depth analyses.

About this clone: The antigen is unknown.

This CDR3 contains 12 residues. V lost 3 bases and J lost 8, with 8 bases in between. Germline V CDR1 and CDR2: SGHAT, FQNNGV. The treatment denotes: over 15 received Ad26.COV2.S at low or high dose, single or two shots; about five received placebo; per-sample allocation not given. Sampling was performed 63 days after the first vaccine or placebo injection. In Boston, an adult donor aged 18-55 years took part. This table comes from immunoSEQ multiplex PCR, and its TCRdb copy is limited to in-frame clones, with some not included. Here the sample spans approximately 350,000 clones, about 80% being singletons.

Sequencing was performed on peripheral blood, taken in a trial of Ad26.COV2.S vaccine versus placebo. The gene calls are TRBV11-2 and TRBJ2-1; D gene ambiguous. This receptor was taken from a person aged 18-65 years who received the Ad26.COV2.S COVID-19 vaccine or a placebo. The DNA of the CDR3 is TGTGCCAGCAGCTTTAGCCTGCATGAGCAGTTCTTC. This translates into CASSFSLHEQFF.